The rows below give T cell receptor beta chains drawn from one sample of a study of shared clonotypes between healthy human individuals. The table came from immunoSEQ multiplex PCR; TCRdb's copy has only in-frame clones and leaves some out. Of some 660,000 clones listed, around 73% are singletons. Input material: memory CD4+ T cells sorted from blood. These receptors were taken from a woman aged 25 to 39 in good health. The CDR3 runs from the conserved cysteine through the conserved F or W. A D gene is named only where the DNA matches it firmly. Size values are once, few and many counts, or a class for expanded clones, and some rows have none.

many	TRBV6-1	TRBJ2-1	-	CASSSESEQFF	TGTGCCAGCAGCTCAGAGAGTGAGCAGTTCTTC
-	TRBV5-1	TRBJ2-2	-	CASREPSNTGELFF	TGCGCCAGCAGGGAGCCCTCGAACACCGGGGAGCTGTTTTTT
few	TRBV11-2	TRBJ1-1	-	CASSAQGFRAFF	TGTGCCAGCAGCGCACAGGGATTTAGAGCTTTCTTT
-	TRBV4-1	TRBJ2-4	-	CASSPPASSAKNIQYF	TGCGCCAGCAGCCCACCGGCTTCTTCGGCCAAAAACATTCAGTACTTC
once	TRBV5-1	TRBJ2-5	TRBD2	CASRLGLAGFFAQETQYF	TGCGCCAGCAGGCTAGGACTAGCGGGATTTTTCGCCCAAGAGACCCAGTACTTC
-	TRBV2	TRBJ2-3	-	CASSGPGTPSTDTQYF	TGTGCCAGCAGTGGCCCCGGGACACCTAGCACAGATACGCAGTATTTT
-	TRBV5-1	TRBJ2-2	-	CASSSIGTDTGELFF	TGCGCCAGCAGCTCCATCGGTACCGACACCGGGGAGCTGTTTTTT
-	TRBV11-3	TRBJ2-5	-	CASSHPTAEAQYF	TGTGCCAGCAGCCACCCGACAGCGGAGGCCCAGTACTTC
few	TRBV10-3	TRBJ1-4	-	CAISEAGPANEKLFF	TGTGCCATCAGTGAAGCGGGGCCTGCTAATGAAAAACTGTTTTTT
-	TRBV6-4	TRBJ2-3	-	CASSPDRTNTQYF	TGTGCCAGCAGTCCGGACCGCACAAATACGCAGTATTTT
-	TRBV29-1	TRBJ2-7	-	CSVGLPSDFQYF	TGCAGCGTTGGTCTCCCCTCGGATTTTCAGTACTTC
-	TRBV7-8	TRBJ2-1	-	CASSLEATSTYNEQFF	TGTGCCAGCAGCTTAGAGGCGACTAGTACCTACAATGAGCAGTTCTTC
-	TRBV29-1	TRBJ2-2	-	CSVYRGTNTGELFF	TGCAGCGTGTACCGCGGGACAAACACCGGGGAGCTGTTTTTT
-	TRBV19	TRBJ1-2	TRBD1	CASSAGDRSDYYTF	TGTGCCAGTAGTGCAGGGGACAGGAGCGACTACTACACCTTC
-	TRBV5-1	TRBJ2-7	-	CASSLEPTWAYEQYF	TGCGCCAGCAGCTTGGAACCTACCTGGGCCTACGAGCAGTACTTC
once	TRBV5-5	TRBJ1-2	-	CASSLQGAYGYTF	TGTGCCAGCAGCTTGCAAGGGGCCTATGGCTACACCTTC
many	TRBV2	TRBJ1-1	-	CASIQYLNTEAFF	TGTGCCAGCATCCAATACTTGAACACTGAAGCTTTCTTT
-	TRBV10-3	TRBJ1-5	-	CAIGWTLSQPQHF	TGTGCCATTGGATGGACGTTAAGTCAGCCCCAGCATTTT
once	TRBV28	TRBJ2-3	-	CASSGSTDTQYF	TGTGCCAGCAGCGGGAGCACAGATACGCAGTATTTT
-	TRBV2	TRBJ2-3	-	CASREWDTQYF	TGTGCCAGCAGAGAGTGGGATACGCAGTATTTT
-	TRBV19	TRBJ2-7	TRBD1	CASSTRTGGFYEQYF	TGTGCCAGTAGTACCCGGACAGGGGGCTTTTACGAGCAGTACTTC
once	TRBV6-1	TRBJ2-2	-	CASRMGANTGELFF	TGTGCCAGCAGAATGGGGGCTAACACCGGGGAGCTGTTTTTT
-	TRBV29-1	TRBJ1-3	-	CSVVVGRGNTIYF	TGCAGCGTCGTGGTGGGCCGCGGAAACACCATATATTTT
many	TRBV10-2	TRBJ2-1	-	CASMVQFLINGEQFF	TGCGCCAGCATGGTACAGTTCCTCATCAACGGTGAGCAGTTCTTC
-	TRBV30	TRBJ1-1	-	CAWSVRGTEAFF	TGTGCCTGGAGTGTACGTGGGACTGAAGCTTTCTTT
-	TRBV18	TRBJ2-7	-	CASSPPTLTYEQYF	TGTGCCAGCTCACCACCGACACTTACCTACGAGCAGTACTTC
-	TRBV7-9	TRBJ2-7	-	CASSLGQGSAYEQYF	TGTGCCAGCAGCTTAGGGCAGGGGTCCGCCTACGAGCAGTACTTC
-	TRBV6-1	TRBJ2-7	-	CASSHQDDTYEQYF	TGTGCCAGCAGCCACCAGGACGACACCTACGAGCAGTACTTC
-	TRBV7-8	TRBJ1-3	-	CASTTEGRGNTIYF	TGTGCCAGCACTACCGAGGGGCGTGGAAACACCATATATTTT
-	TRBV9	TRBJ2-1	TRBD1	CASSVGTGGNEQFF	TGTGCCAGCAGCGTCGGGACAGGGGGCAATGAGCAGTTCTTC
-	TRBV5-1	TRBJ1-1	-	CASSLTDSTEAFF	TGCGCCAGCAGCTTAACCGACAGCACTGAAGCTTTCTTT
-	TRBV4-1	TRBJ2-5	-	CASSHPQETQYF	TGCGCCAGCAGCCACCCCCAAGAGACCCAGTACTTC
-	TRBV7-9	TRBJ1-5	TRBD1	CASSLGTGVKGGNQPQHF	TGTGCCAGCAGCTTAGGGACAGGGGTAAAGGGCGGCAATCAGCCCCAGCATTTT
few	TRBV30	TRBJ2-1	-	CAGVAGQSYNEQFF	TGTGCTGGGGTAGCGGGACAGTCCTACAATGAGCAGTTCTTC
-	TRBV28	TRBJ1-4	TRBD1	CASGGTGAEKLFF	TGTGCCAGCGGAGGGACAGGGGCTGAAAAACTGTTTTTT
-	TRBV11-3	TRBJ1-4	TRBD1	CASSPRGGTGCEKLFF	TGTGCCAGCAGCCCGCGCGGGGGGACAGGGTGTGAAAAACTGTTTTTT
-	TRBV5-1	TRBJ1-5	TRBD1	CASSSGQSNQPQHF	TGCGCCAGCAGCTCGGGACAGAGCAATCAGCCCCAGCATTTT
-	TRBV28	TRBJ2-1	-	CASSLPLLGEQFF	TGTGCCAGCAGTTTACCATTGCTGGGTGAGCAGTTCTTC
-	TRBV11-2	TRBJ1-2	-	CASSLRQSYGYTF	TGTGCCAGCAGCTTACGACAGTCCTATGGCTACACCTTC
-	TRBV28	TRBJ1-4	-	CASSFPAGATTSGEKLFF	TGTGCCAGCAGTTTTCCGGCTGGGGCGACTACCTCGGGTGAAAAACTGTTTTTT
-	TRBV29-1	TRBJ2-4	-	CSVRLAKNIQYF	TGCAGCGTACGTCTAGCCAAAAACATTCAGTACTTC
-	TRBV28	TRBJ2-7	-	CASKSPTYEQYF	TGTGCCAGCAAAAGTCCGACCTACGAGCAGTACTTC
-	TRBV27	TRBJ2-5	-	CASSPRGVEGWVETQYF	TGTGCCAGCAGTCCCCGAGGGGTAGAAGGTTGGGTCGAGACCCAGTACTTC
-	TRBV25-1	TRBJ2-1	TRBD2	CASSERTSGRYNEQFF	TGTGCCAGCAGTGAGAGGACTAGCGGGAGGTACAATGAGCAGTTCTTC
-	TRBV2	TRBJ2-1	-	CASSDKSPILGEQFF	TGTGCCAGCAGTGATAAGAGCCCAATTCTGGGTGAGCAGTTCTTC
-	TRBV20-1	TRBJ2-7	-	CSAREYYEQYF	TGCAGTGCTAGGGAGTACTACGAGCAGTACTTC
-	TRBV28	TRBJ2-7	TRBD1	CASSLPNGQGTSYEQYF	TGTGCCAGCAGTTTACCGAATGGACAGGGGACCTCCTACGAGCAGTACTTC
few	TRBV29-1	TRBJ1-4	-	CSAISQTNEKLFF	TGCAGCGCCATCAGCCAAACTAATGAAAAACTGTTTTTT
-	TRBV30	TRBJ1-1	-	CASQRDFGMNTEAFF	TGTGCCTCTCAAAGGGACTTTGGGATGAACACTGAAGCTTTCTTT
-	TRBV28	TRBJ2-5	-	CASKLAGFANQETQYF	TGTGCCAGCAAGTTAGCCGGTTTTGCGAACCAAGAGACCCAGTACTTC
-	TRBV7-8	TRBJ2-7	TRBD1	CASSTPTGASEQYF	TGTGCCAGCAGCACCCCGACAGGGGCGAGCGAGCAGTACTTC